These 19 T cell receptor beta chains were sequenced from one sample in a study of blood T cell repertoires in COVID-19. The repertoire was sequenced with immunoSEQ multiplex PCR; TCRdb's copy has only in-frame clones and lacks some. The sample lists around 300,000 clones, roughly 90% occurring once. Input material: PBMCs or T cells enriched from blood (not recorded which). The receptors were sampled from a woman between 45 and 65 years old who had recovered from COVID-19.

The chain combines TRBV28 with TRBJ1-1; D ambiguous. The germline gives CDR1 MDHEN, CDR2 SYDVKM. V was clipped by 6 bases and J by 0 bases, with 11 bases between them. This CDR3 has 14 residues. In nucleotides, the CDR3 is TGTGCCAGCAGGGCAGGACTTATGAACACTGAAGCTTTCTTT. This codes for CASRAGLMNTEAFF.

This clone was seen a few times. The rearrangement joins TRBV7-8 to TRBJ1-2, with a weak D call TRBD1 (6 bases). The CDR3 covers 13 residues. Germline V gene lookup returns CDR1 SGHVS and CDR2 FQNEAQ. Trimming removed 5 bases at V and 8 bases at J, with 15 bases between. The CDR3: CASSPFTGRGYTF. The CDR3 DNA reads as TGTGCCAGCAGCCCCTTCACAGGGCGGGGCTACACCTTC.

The rearrangement links TRBV7-2 to TRBJ2-1; tentative D call: TRBD2 (6 bases). The CDR3 runs to 15 residues. CDR1 is SGHTA and CDR2 is FQGNSA in the germline V gene. V gave up 4 bases and J gave up 2 bases, with 12 bases separating them. The CDR3 protein is CASSYSGGPYNEQFF. The CDR3 DNA follows: TGTGCCAGCAGCTATAGCGGAGGGCCCTACAATGAGCAGTTCTTC. Looking up the rest from reference TRBV7-2 and TRBJ2-1 gives the full variable domain: GAGVSQSPSNKVTEKGKDVELRCDPISGHTALYWYRQSLGQGLEFLIYFQGNSAPDKSGLPSDRFSAERTGGSVSTLTIQRTQQEDSAVYLCASSYSGGPYNEQFFGPGTRLTVL.

V gene TRBV7-2 combines with J gene TRBJ1-5, with 12 nucleotides matching TRBD1. The CDR3 runs to 16 residues. CDR1 and CDR2 (germline): SGHTA, FQGNSA. The J segment lost 6 bases and the V segment lost 5 bases, leaving 8 bases of the junction unmatched. CDR3 protein: CASSAPGQGARQPQHF. In DNA form, the CDR3 reads TGTGCCAGCAGCGCGCCGGGACAGGGGGCCCGTCAGCCCCAGCATTTT.

This clone was observed a handful of times. The V call is TRBV21-1, the J call TRBJ1-1; no DNA check was done on the table's D call, TRBD1. TRBV21-1 is recorded as a pseudogene. CDR3 length: 15 residues. The CDR3 DNA is TGTGCCAGCAGCAATGGGCGGGTAGGGGGCACTGAAGCTTTCTTT. It translates to CASSNGRVGGTEAFF.

V usage is TRBV25-1 and J usage is TRBJ2-7; 9 nucleotides line up with TRBD2. Germline V lookup: CDR1 MGHDK, CDR2 SYGVNS. This CDR3 spans 15 amino acids. J was trimmed by 4 bases and V by 8 bases; bases with no gene match: 12. CDR3 loop: CASRLWAGGPYEQYF. DNA for the CDR3: TGTGCCAGCCGACTCTGGGCGGGAGGGCCGTACGAGCAGTACTTC.

This sequence joins TRBV24-1 and TRBJ2-1; 9 positions agree with TRBD1. CDR3 length: 15 residues. Germline CDR1 and CDR2: KGHDR and SFDVKD. Trimming at V came to 4 bases and at J to 7 bases, leaving 7 bases not matched to a gene. The CDR3 is CATSEGGTGLNEQFF. The CDR3 DNA is TGTGCCACCAGTGAAGGGGGGACAGGGTTGAATGAGCAGTTCTTC.

V and J are TRBV6-5 and TRBJ2-1, with a tentative D call TRBD2 (6 bases). Germline CDR1 MNHEY, CDR2 SVGAGI. This CDR3 spans 14 amino acids. V was cut by 6 bases and J by 9 bases, with 18 bases left in between. The CDR3 nucleotides read TGTGCCAGCAGCCCCGGGGGAGCTAAGGGTGAGCAGTTCTTC. This translates into CASSPGGAKGEQFF.

The chain links TRBV27 to TRBJ1-5; TRBD1 aligns across 7 bases. Germline trimming cut 6 bases from V and 5 bases from J; bases unmatched to any gene: 4. CDR1 MNHEY and CDR2 SMNVEV come from the germline V gene (reference sequence). This CDR3 contains 13 residues. The CDR3 spells CASSRQGYQPQHF. The CDR3 DNA is TGTGCCAGCAGCCGACAGGGATATCAGCCCCAGCATTTT.

This clone was seen just once. The chain joins TRBV19 to TRBJ2-7; D call uncertain. Germline V CDR1 and CDR2: LNHDA, SQIVND (reference sequence). V lost 5 bases, J lost 1 base, and 9 bases lay in between. The CDR3 is 13 residues long. This chain's CDR3 is CASSSDFSYEQYF. The CDR3 nucleotides are TGTGCCAGTAGTTCAGATTTTTCCTACGAGCAGTACTTC.

This sequence joins TRBV11-1 and TRBJ2-1; TRBD1 matches 10 bases. CDR3 length: 15 amino acids. Germline V CDR1 and CDR2: SGHAT, FQDESV (reference sequence). Germline trimming cut 2 bases from V and 6 bases from J; bases unmatched to any gene: 4. The DNA for the CDR3 is TGTGCCAGCAGCTTACGACAGGGGGCACGCAATGAGCAGTTCTTC. Translating it yields CASSLRQGARNEQFF.

The chain links TRBV11-3 to TRBJ2-1; D call uncertain. Germline V CDR1 and CDR2: SGHNT, YENEEA. V shed 1 base and J shed 10 bases, with 11 bases lying between them. This CDR3 is 13 amino acids long. CDR3 protein: CASSLVETGEQFF. CDR3 nucleotide sequence: TGTGCCAGCAGCTTAGTAGAGACTGGGGAGCAGTTCTTC.

The V and J genes are TRBV6-5 and TRBJ1-1, with D possibly TRBD1 on 5 matching bases. Germline V gives CDR1 MNHEY, CDR2 SVGAGI. This CDR3 is built from 15 residues. V shed 8 bases and J shed 0 bases, with 16 bases lying between them. As DNA, the CDR3 is TGTGCCAGCCGCAGGGAGGTGTGGGTGAACACTGAAGCTTTCTTT. It specifies CASRREVWVNTEAFF.

V is TRBV30 and J is TRBJ1-5; tentative D call: TRBD1 (5 bases). The CDR3 runs 13 residues. Deletions cut 1 base from V and 4 bases from J, with 8 bases between. Germline V lookup: CDR1 GTSNPN, CDR2 SVGIG (reference sequence). CDR3: CAWSEGRNQPQHF. In nucleotides, the CDR3 is TGTGCCTGGAGTGAGGGGCGGAATCAGCCCCAGCATTTT.

This clone was detected only once. The chain couples TRBV6-2 or TRBV6-3 to TRBJ2-2; 13 nucleotides match TRBD2. Trimming took 4 bases from V and 4 from J; bases not matched to a gene: 6. Per the germline V gene, CDR1 is MNHEY and CDR2 is SVGEGT. The CDR3 runs 17 residues. CDR3 sequence (DNA): TGTGCCAGCAGTTCTATTAGGACTAGCGGGAGCACCGGGGAGCTGTTTTTT. This translates into CASSSIRTSGSTGELFF.

This clone came up a few times. This chain uses TRBV3-1 (or the pseudogene TRBV3-2) with TRBJ2-7; TRBD2 aligns across 11 bases. This CDR3 comprises 17 residues. Germline V gene lookup returns CDR1 LGHDT and CDR2 YNNKEL (reference sequence). Losses at the gene ends were 5 bases for V and 0 bases for J; bases not matched to a gene: 9. CDR3 region: CASSEGVAGGPSYEQYF. The CDR3 bases are TGTGCCAGCAGCGAAGGGGTAGCGGGAGGGCCCTCCTACGAGCAGTACTTC.

This clone was seen a single time. The chain uses TRBV7-2 and TRBJ2-2; D gene ambiguous. Germline V gives CDR1 SGHTA, CDR2 FQGNSA. The CDR3 runs 14 residues. Trimming cost V 2 bases and J 5 bases, with 9 bases left between them. CDR3 region: CASSLFQTTGELFF. In DNA, the CDR3 is TGTGCCAGCAGCTTATTTCAGACTACCGGGGAGCTGTTTTTT.

V and J are TRBV7-9 and TRBJ1-4; TRBD1 agrees at 7 bases. The CDR3 totals 14 residues. J was trimmed by 5 bases and V by 5 bases; bases with no gene match: 5. Germline-derived CDR1 and CDR2 are SEHNR and FQNEAQ (reference sequence). CDR3 bases: TGTGCCAGCAGCGACAGGGCTGGGAATGAAAAACTGTTTTTT. As protein: CASSDRAGNEKLFF.

The chain is built from TRBV5-1 and TRBJ2-1; 10 bases agree with TRBD2. CDR1 and CDR2 (germline): SGHRS, YFSETQ. The CDR3 sequence is 15 residues long. V was clipped by 0 bases and J by 7 bases; unmatched bases: 4. The CDR3 spells CASSLGTSGTNEQFF. The DNA for the CDR3 is TGCGCCAGCAGCTTGGGTACTAGCGGGACAAATGAGCAGTTCTTC.